This is a list of T cell receptor beta chains from one sample in a study of CD8+CD57+ T cells in acquired aplastic anemia. Via MiXCR, TCRdb re-called the reads, giving one row per CDR3 protein. Among 180,000 or so distinct CDR3 sequences, around half were seen once, and the ten largest hold under 3.5%. Material for sequencing was sorted CD4+, CD8+, or CD8+CD57+ T cells (not recorded which) from PBMCs. These receptors were collected from a human donor in good health. Each CDR3 is given with its conserved first and last residue. The D gene is left open where the match is weak. The size of a clone is reported for some rows only, either as once, few or many, or as a class for expanded clones.

d_call | clone_size | j_call | v_call | cdr3_aa | cdr3_nt
TRBD2 | NA | TRBJ2-1 | TRBV6-1 | CASTPGAGGPRFYEQFF | TGTGCCAGCACCCCGGGGGCGGGGGGGCCGAGGTTCTATGAGCAGTTCTTC
NA | many | TRBJ2-7 | TRBV14 | CASSPQQLQYF | TGTGCCAGCAGCCCCCAACAGCTCCAGTACTTC
NA | NA | TRBJ2-7 | TRBV10-2 | CASSEIEDEQYF | TGCGCCAGCAGCGAAATCGAGGACGAGCAGTACTTC
NA | many | TRBJ2-7 | TRBV7-6 | CASSPQATESYEQYF | TGTGCCAGCAGCCCACAAGCAACGGAGTCCTACGAGCAGTACTTC
NA | many | TRBJ2-3 | TRBV19 | CASSISTRAISTDTQYF | TGTGCCAGTAGTATCTCTACGCGGGCAATTAGCACAGATACGCAGTATTTT
NA | NA | TRBJ2-1 | TRBV24-1 | CATSDLGLTDSYNEQFF | TGTGCCACCAGTGATTTAGGGCTAACCGACTCCTATAATGAGCAGTTCTTC
NA | many | TRBJ1-4 | TRBV7-8 | CASSWGGVTNEKLFF | TGTGCCAGCAGCTGGGGGGGGGTAACTAATGAAAAACTGTTTTTT
NA | NA | TRBJ2-5 | TRBV10-3 | CAIRRQVQETQYF | TGTGCCATCAGGCGACAGGTCCAAGAGACCCAGTACTTC
NA | NA | TRBJ1-2 | TRBV20-1 | CSARQVNYGYTF | TGCAGTGCTAGGCAGGTTAACTATGGCTACACCTTC
TRBD1 | NA | TRBJ2-7 | TRBV15 | CATSSRLGQALPYF | TGTGCCACCAGCAGCCGTCTCGGACAGGCTCTCCCGTACTTC